A selection of T cell receptor beta chains follows, all from one sample in a study of CD8+ T cells in alopecia areata. Some clones are missing from TCRdb's copy, which holds only in-frame ones; the method was immunoSEQ multiplex PCR. The sample consists of under 150,000 clones, approximately 85% of them appearing once. The starting material was CD8+ T cells sorted from blood, obtained at week 4, from a patient treated with tofacitinib. Source of these receptors: a human donor with alopecia areata. CDR3s include the opening cysteine and the closing phenylalanine or tryptophan. A D gene is named only where the DNA matches it firmly. Only some rows state a clone size, as once, few, many or a class for expanded clones.

TRBV7-9	TRBD2	TRBJ2-3	.	CASSFLAGATDTQYF	TGTGCCAGCAGCTTCTTAGCGGGGGCCACAGATACGCAGTATTTT
TRBV6-5	.	TRBJ2-3	once	CASSYSILDTQYF	TGTGCCAGCAGTTACTCCATACTGGATACGCAGTATTTT
TRBV29-1	TRBD2	TRBJ2-1	.	CSVATGTSGQREQFF	TGCAGCGTTGCGACCGGGACTAGCGGTCAACGGGAGCAGTTCTTC
TRBV11-2	.	TRBJ2-5	.	CASSPLRETQYF	TGTGCCAGCAGCCCGTTGCGAGAGACCCAGTACTTC
TRBV5-6	.	TRBJ2-3	.	CASSLSGTQYF	TGTGCCAGCAGCTTGAGTGGTACGCAGTATTTT
TRBV6-6	.	TRBJ1-2	.	CAGADTLGGGYTF	TGTGCCGGGGCGGACACACTTGGGGGCGGCTACACCTTC
TRBV5-1	.	TRBJ2-7	.	CASSLGGLPNEQYF	TGCGCCAGCAGCTTGGGAGGGTTACCGAACGAGCAGTACTTC
TRBV2	TRBD1	TRBJ1-5	.	CASSERTGINQPQHF	TGTGCCAGCAGTGAAAGGACAGGTATTAATCAGCCCCAGCATTTT
TRBV7-6	TRBD1	TRBJ1-1	.	CASSLAGRGKTEAFF	TGTGCCAGCAGCTTAGCGGGCAGGGGGAAGACTGAAGCTTTCTTT
TRBV6-1	TRBD1	TRBJ1-6	.	CASSERGQLYNSPLHF	TGTGCCAGCAGTGAAAGGGGGCAGTTGTATAATTCACCCCTCCACTTT
TRBV4-3	TRBD1	TRBJ2-2	.	CASSQGTGGITGELFF	TGCGCCAGCAGCCAAGGGACAGGGGGTATCACCGGGGAGCTGTTTTTT
TRBV27	.	TRBJ2-7	once	CASSQGQGSYEQYF	TGTGCCAGCAGTCAAGGACAAGGCTCCTACGAGCAGTACTTC
TRBV5-1	.	TRBJ2-5	.	CASSLRSWQDQETQYF	TGCGCCAGCAGCTTGCGGTCTTGGCAGGACCAAGAGACCCAGTACTTC
TRBV5-4	TRBD1	TRBJ2-6	.	CASRSRTGSSGANVLTF	TGTGCCAGCAGAAGTCGGACAGGGTCTTCTGGGGCCAACGTCCTGACTTTC
TRBV4-3	.	TRBJ1-4	.	CASSQDRGRGYNEKLFF	TGCGCCAGCAGCCAAGATCGGGGCAGGGGTTATAATGAAAAACTGTTTTTT
TRBV29-1	TRBD2	TRBJ2-1	few	CSAQPPGGNEQFF	TGCAGCGCTCAACCGCCCGGGGGGAATGAGCAGTTCTTC
TRBV6-1	.	TRBJ2-1	.	CASDLFLNEQFF	TGTGCCAGCGACCTTTTTCTCAATGAGCAGTTCTTC
TRBV4-2	TRBD2	TRBJ2-1	.	CASSQGLDGDEQFF	TGTGCCAGCAGCCAGGGACTAGATGGCGATGAGCAGTTCTTC
TRBV4-1	.	TRBJ2-1	.	CASSHLFNNEQFF	TGCGCCAGCAGCCACCTCTTTAACAATGAGCAGTTCTTC
TRBV7-8	.	TRBJ2-1	.	CASSSHVTQSDEQFF	TGTGCCAGCAGCTCCCATGTGACACAGAGCGATGAGCAGTTCTTC
TRBV5-4	.	TRBJ1-1	.	CASSFGSSEAFF	TGTGCCAGCAGCTTTGGATCCTCTGAAGCTTTCTTT
TRBV6-6	.	TRBJ1-5	.	CASRYTDSPGQPQHF	TGTGCCAGCAGATACACCGACAGCCCGGGCCAGCCCCAGCATTTT
TRBV5-1	TRBD1	TRBJ2-1	.	CASSLPRDRGYNEQFF	TGCGCCAGCAGCCTACCGAGGGACAGGGGATACAATGAGCAGTTCTTC
TRBV12-5	TRBD2	TRBJ2-7	.	CASGLPTGGTLYEQYF	TGTGCTAGTGGTTTGCCAACCGGGGGGACCCTCTACGAGCAGTACTTC
TRBV29-1	TRBD1	TRBJ2-7	.	CSAWTGVDEQYF	TGCAGCGCCTGGACAGGGGTGGACGAGCAGTACTTC
TRBV6-5	.	TRBJ1-1	once	CASSYQGGSGTEAFF	TGTGCCAGCAGTTACCAAGGTGGGTCAGGCACTGAAGCTTTCTTT
TRBV27	.	TRBJ2-7	once	CASSLQLSYEQYF	TGTGCCAGCAGTTTACAGCTTTCCTACGAGCAGTACTTC
TRBV5-4	.	TRBJ2-1	.	CAIRVDGEQFF	TGTGCAATTAGGGTTGATGGTGAGCAGTTCTTC
TRBV14	.	TRBJ2-3	.	CASSHYRTDTQYF	TGTGCCAGCAGCCACTACAGGACAGATACGCAGTATTTT
TRBV6-1	TRBD1	TRBJ1-6	.	CASGQGAGLTPLHF	TGTGCCAGCGGCCAGGGGGCTGGACTTACACCCCTCCACTTT
TRBV7-2	.	TRBJ1-1	.	CASSFTGNTEAFF	TGTGCCAGCAGTTTCACAGGGAACACTGAAGCTTTCTTT
TRBV27	TRBD2	TRBJ2-3	once	CASSSLADTSTDTQYF	TGTGCCAGCAGTTCTCTAGCGGATACTAGCACAGATACGCAGTATTTT
TRBV29-1	TRBD1	TRBJ2-7	.	CSVASWTGPPYEQYF	TGCAGCGTGGCGAGTTGGACAGGGCCCCCCTACGAGCAGTACTTC
TRBV14	TRBD1	TRBJ2-7	.	CASSLTQGDEQYF	TGTGCCAGCAGCCTCACCCAGGGGGACGAGCAGTACTTC
TRBV6-5	TRBD1	TRBJ1-2	.	CASRQRQGAWYGYTF	TGTGCCAGCAGACAACGACAGGGGGCTTGGTATGGCTACACCTTC
TRBV6-5	.	TRBJ2-7	.	CASSYSADSAYEQYF	TGTGCCAGCAGTTACTCTGCGGACTCAGCCTACGAGCAGTACTTC
TRBV5-6	TRBD1	TRBJ2-1	few	CASSPQGDEQFF	TGTGCCAGCAGCCCGCAGGGGGATGAGCAGTTCTTC
TRBV19	.	TRBJ1-1	.	CASSTTGNTEAFF	TGTGCCAGTAGTACGACAGGTAACACTGAAGCTTTCTTT
TRBV2	TRBD2	TRBJ2-7	.	CASSQDRRGAGGPLEQYF	TGTGCCAGCAGCCAAGATCGGCGCGGGGCGGGGGGCCCCCTCGAGCAGTACTTC
TRBV20-1	.	TRBJ2-1	.	CSAIIDNEQFF	TGCAGTGCTATAATTGACAATGAGCAGTTCTTC
TRBV7-3	TRBD2	TRBJ2-3	once	CASSPSGGWADTQYF	TGTGCCAGCAGCCCGAGCGGGGGGTGGGCAGATACGCAGTATTTT
TRBV27	.	TRBJ1-6	once	CASAVRDNSPLHF	TGTGCCAGCGCCGTTCGGGATAATTCACCCCTCCACTTT
TRBV7-7	TRBD1	TRBJ2-7	.	CASSPHPGQGASEQYF	TGTGCTAGCAGCCCCCATCCGGGACAGGGGGCGAGTGAGCAGTACTTC
TRBV6-5	TRBD1	TRBJ2-1	.	CASSYSTGGFGEQFF	TGTGCCAGCAGTTACTCGACAGGGGGCTTTGGTGAGCAGTTCTTC
TRBV27	.	TRBJ1-1	.	CASSPLTDLGDTEAFF	TGTGCCAGCAGTCCGCTAACGGACCTGGGGGACACTGAAGCTTTCTTT
TRBV4-3	.	TRBJ1-6	.	CASSQVDGRNSPLHF	TGCGCCAGCAGCCAAGTGGACGGCAGGAATTCACCCCTCCACTTT
TRBV2	.	TRBJ1-6	.	CASQHEGHSPLHF	TGTGCCAGCCAACATGAGGGGCATTCACCCCTCCACTTT
TRBV5-6	TRBD2	TRBJ2-1	.	CASSDALAGGYNEQFF	TGTGCCAGCAGCGACGCACTAGCGGGGGGGTACAATGAGCAGTTCTTC
TRBV7-6	.	TRBJ2-7	.	CASSPDTSYEQYF	TGTGCCAGCAGCCCAGACACCTCCTACGAGCAGTACTTC
TRBV30	TRBD1	TRBJ2-3	once	CAWSEQGAADTQYF	TGTGCCTGGAGTGAGCAGGGGGCGGCAGATACGCAGTATTTT
TRBV29-1	.	TRBJ2-5	.	CSVEGGEHVMYQETQYF	TGCAGCGTTGAAGGGGGCGAGCATGTAATGTACCAAGAGACCCAGTACTTC
TRBV7-6	.	TRBJ2-7	.	CASSLRQRDEQYF	TGTGCCAGCAGCTTAAGGCAACGGGACGAGCAGTACTTC
TRBV29-1	TRBD1	TRBJ2-5	.	CSVDRSGTQYF	TGCAGCGTGGACAGGTCGGGGACCCAGTACTTC
TRBV27	TRBD2	TRBJ2-7	few	CASSPNGGAQYEQYF	TGTGCCAGCAGCCCAAACGGGGGGGCTCAGTACGAGCAGTACTTC
TRBV10-2	.	TRBJ2-2	.	CASSGYTTGELFF	TGCGCCAGCAGTGGTTACACCACCGGGGAGCTGTTTTTT
TRBV19	.	TRBJ1-2	.	CASSMEHHYGYTF	TGTGCCAGTAGTATGGAACACCACTATGGCTACACCTTC
TRBV4-1	TRBD1	TRBJ1-1	.	CASSLTGERTEAFF	TGCGCCAGCAGCCTGACAGGGGAGCGCACTGAAGCTTTCTTT
TRBV19	.	TRBJ1-1	.	CASSLSAPNTEAFF	TGTGCCAGTAGTTTGTCAGCACCGAACACTGAAGCTTTCTTT
TRBV10-3	.	TRBJ2-1	few	CATLVNNEQFF	TGTGCCACTCTAGTAAACAATGAGCAGTTCTTC
TRBV7-8	.	TRBJ2-3	few	CASSLESSDTQYF	TGTGCCAGCAGCTTAGAGTCCTCAGATACGCAGTATTTT